Detailed here is one T cell receptor (beta chain). Germline is not matched at one junction end, which may reflect a read error. The sample is drawn from a study of tumor-infiltrating lymphocytes in primary liver carcinoma. About the research overall: Surgeons resected the patients' primary liver carcinomas.

Germline CDR1 MDHEN, CDR2 SYDVKM. The CDR3 is 12 residues long. Reverse transcription of approximately 0.55 ug total RNA with a constant-region primer produced TCR beta cDNA. Three rounds of nested multiplex PCR with slightly modified ARM-PCR produced TCR beta libraries. Running roughly 10 cycles apiece, the first two PCR rounds relied on TRBV1-TRBV30 forward primers together with a C-beta reverse primer. TCRdb fed the multiplex PCR reads into MiXCR, producing one record per CDR3 protein. The sample yields about 200,000 distinct CDR3 sequences, 65% seen once. It was unsorted whole blood that yielded blood RNA, and germline DNA was also extracted.

Sequencing was carried out using peripheral blood. The origin of this receptor is a woman aged 55-69 years with primary liver carcinoma and hepatitis B virus infection. V usage is TRBV28 and J usage is TRBJ2-2; a weak D match, TRBD2 (6 bases). The CDR3 protein is CATRLTPGGLFF. The CDR3, as DNA: TGTGCCACCAGACTAACGCCCGGGGGGCTGTTTTTT.